The present T cell receptor (beta chain) was sequenced within a study of T cells after yellow fever vaccination. This clonotype was counted at least ten times. CDR1 and CDR2 (germline): SGHRS, YFSETQ. Trimming left V 1 base short and J 6 bases short, with 14 bases between. The CDR3 covers 16 residues. The authors made TCR cDNA by 5'RACE template switching, adding a universal primer site and UMIs. MiXCR, run by TCRdb on the 5' RACE reads, gives a single entry per CDR3 protein. The sample has 170,000 or so distinct CDR3 sequences, around 8.5% seen once. The specimen comprised CD8+ T cells sorted from PBMCs, sampled 45 days after the yellow fever booster vaccination. The J gene is TRBJ1-6, the V gene TRBV5-1; no definite D call. The clonotype comes from a man between 18 and 35 years old who received the YFV17D yellow fever vaccine. In nucleotides, the CDR3 is TGCGCCAGCAGCTTGTTCGAGACGGCCTTTAATTCACCCCTCCACTTT. Encoded protein: CASSLFETAFNSPLHF. Filled out from reference TRBV5-1 and TRBJ1-6, the complete variable domain reads KAGVTQTPRYLIKTRGQQVTLSCSPISGHRSVSWYQQTPGQGLQFLFEYFSETQRNKGNFPGRFSGRQFSNSRSEMNVSTLELGDSALYLCASSLFETAFNSPLHFGNGTRLTVT.